This is a list of T cell receptor beta chains from one sample in a study of regulatory T cells in long-lasting Graves disease. In TCRdb, the multiplex PCR reads were re-called with MiXCR into one record per CDR3 protein. Among 380,000 or so distinct CDR3 sequences listed, roughly 16% were seen once. These sequences were also reported in another study, on T cells in Graves' hyperthyroidism and ophthalmopathy.

The sample here was peripheral blood mononuclear cells (PBMCs), taken at new diagnosis, from a patient treated with antithyroid drugs. These receptors were collected from a woman between 18 and 29 years old with Graves disease. The CDR3 runs from the conserved cysteine through the conserved F or W. A D gene is named only where the DNA matches it firmly. Where a row states a size, it is once, few, many or the class of an expanded clone; other rows omit it.

TRBV9,TRBD2,TRBJ2-5,many,CASSLAGRNGETQYF,TGTGCCAGCAGTCTAGCGGGGCGAAACGGGGAGACCCAGTACTTC
TRBV12-3/TRBV12-4,.,TRBJ2-5,many,CASSPVGVQETQYF,TGTGCCAGCAGCCCCGTAGGTGTCCAAGAGACCCAGTACTTC
TRBV29-1,.,TRBJ2-5,.,CSVEALVPEETQYF,TGCAGCGTTGAGGCCCTAGTCCCCGAAGAGACCCAGTACTTC
TRBV28,TRBD2,TRBJ2-1,many,CASSITTSGSQDEQFF,TGTGCCAGCAGCATTACAACTAGCGGGAGTCAGGATGAGCAGTTCTTC
TRBV14,.,TRBJ2-7,.,CASSQDMGSRGLVEQYF,TGTGCCAGCAGCCAAGATATGGGCTCCCGGGGATTAGTAGAGCAGTACTTC
TRBV7-9,TRBD1,TRBJ2-2,.,CASSSSTGMGTGELFF,TGTGCCAGCAGCTCGTCGACAGGGATGGGGACCGGGGAGCTGTTTTTT
TRBV5-4,TRBD1,TRBJ2-1,many,CASSFGQGRNEQFF,TGTGCCAGCAGCTTCGGACAGGGTAGAAATGAGCAGTTCTTC
TRBV10-3,.,TRBJ1-2,.,CAISDKGRGEYGYTF,TGTGCCATCAGTGATAAGGGCAGGGGAGAGTATGGCTACACCTTC
TRBV5-5,TRBD2,TRBJ2-7,many,CASSPHDLTSGYEQYF,TGTGCCAGCAGTCCGCACGATCTAACTAGCGGCTACGAGCAGTACTTC
TRBV5-4,TRBD2,TRBJ2-2,many,CASSTPSAGDTGELFF,TGTGCCAGCAGCACCCCTAGCGCGGGAGACACCGGGGAGCTGTTTTTT
TRBV30,.,TRBJ2-3,many,CAWNPERTDTQYF,TGTGCCTGGAATCCTGAGAGGACAGATACGCAGTATTTT
TRBV20-1,TRBD1,TRBJ2-7,many,CSAQTTGESSYEQYF,TGCAGTGCTCAGACAACAGGGGAAAGCTCCTACGAGCAGTACTTC
TRBV7-2,.,TRBJ2-7,many,CASSPRTWSSYEQYF,TGTGCCAGCAGCCCAAGGACATGGAGCTCCTACGAGCAGTACTTC
TRBV10-3,.,TRBJ1-1,many,CAISSPTVNTEAFF,TGTGCCATCAGTTCCCCCACAGTGAACACTGAAGCTTTCTTT